This is a list of T cell receptor beta chains from one sample in a study of blood T cell repertoires in COVID-19. Profiling relied on immunoSEQ multiplex PCR, and the TCRdb table lists in-frame clones only, not all of them. The table includes just under 90,000 clones, roughly 84% detected once. Sequences were obtained from peripheral blood. Source of these receptors: a woman of 80 years or more with acute or convalescent COVID-19. The CDR3 runs from the conserved cysteine through the conserved F or W. The D gene is left open where the match is weak. Rows may omit the clone size; those that give it use once, few, many or a size class.

V gene: TRBV6-5; D gene: TRBD2; clone size: NA; J gene: TRBJ2-5; CDR3 DNA: TGTGCCAGCAGCCTTAGCGGGAATGCTCAAGAGACCCAGTACTTC; CDR3 protein: CASSLSGNAQETQYF
V gene: TRBV7-2; D gene: TRBD1; clone size: once; J gene: TRBJ1-1; CDR3 DNA: TGTGCCAGCAGCTTTAGACAGGGGGGGAACACTGAAGCTTTCTTT; CDR3 protein: CASSFRQGGNTEAFF
V gene: TRBV12-2; D gene: NA; clone size: NA; J gene: TRBJ1-5; CDR3 DNA: TGTGCAAGTCGCCTCGAAACATTCGACAGGGTGAGCCAGCCCCAGCATTTT; CDR3 protein: CASRLETFDRVSQPQHF
V gene: TRBV2; D gene: TRBD1; clone size: NA; J gene: TRBJ2-5; CDR3 DNA: TGTGCCAGCAGTGAGAGGGGGCGGCGGGTCCAAGAGACCCAGTACTTC; CDR3 protein: CASSERGRRVQETQYF
V gene: TRBV29-1; D gene: NA; clone size: NA; J gene: TRBJ2-1; CDR3 DNA: TGCAGCGTTGCCAGGTACAATGAGCAGTTCTTC; CDR3 protein: CSVARYNEQFF
V gene: TRBV7-2; D gene: NA; clone size: NA; J gene: TRBJ1-4; CDR3 DNA: TGTGCCAGCAGCTTAAGAGGGATTGAAGAAAAACTGTTTTTT; CDR3 protein: CASSLRGIEEKLFF
V gene: TRBV7-2; D gene: TRBD1; clone size: NA; J gene: TRBJ2-5; CDR3 DNA: TGTGCCAGCAGCCAGTACCAGGGGGCTGAAGAGACCCAGTACTTC; CDR3 protein: CASSQYQGAEETQYF
V gene: TRBV6-5; D gene: TRBD1; clone size: NA; J gene: TRBJ1-2; CDR3 DNA: TGTGCCAGCAGTTACAGGGACAGGGGAAATGGCTACACCTTC; CDR3 protein: CASSYRDRGNGYTF
V gene: TRBV5-6; D gene: NA; clone size: NA; J gene: TRBJ1-4; CDR3 DNA: TGTGCCAGCAGCTTGAATGGAGCGGCTAATGAAAAACTGTTTTTT; CDR3 protein: CASSLNGAANEKLFF
V gene: TRBV10-3; D gene: TRBD2; clone size: few; J gene: TRBJ2-3; CDR3 DNA: TGTGCCATCAGTGCGGGACTAGCGGGAGGGCCTGAGGATACGCAGTATTTT; CDR3 protein: CAISAGLAGGPEDTQYF
V gene: TRBV18; D gene: NA; clone size: NA; J gene: TRBJ2-7; CDR3 DNA: TGTGCCAGCTCACCACCGCACGGTAACTACGAGCAGTACTTC; CDR3 protein: CASSPPHGNYEQYF
V gene: TRBV28; D gene: NA; clone size: NA; J gene: TRBJ1-5; CDR3 DNA: TGTGCCAGCAGTTTGGGTGGGGCGGGGGGAAATCAGCCCCAGCATTTT; CDR3 protein: CASSLGGAGGNQPQHF
V gene: TRBV20-1; D gene: NA; clone size: NA; J gene: TRBJ2-7; CDR3 DNA: TGCAGTGCTAGTCAGGTAGTAGACTACGAGCAGTACTTC; CDR3 protein: CSASQVVDYEQYF
V gene: TRBV5-1; D gene: TRBD1; clone size: once; J gene: TRBJ2-3; CDR3 DNA: TGCGCCAGCCGGGCCGGGACAGGGATCACAGATACGCAGTATTTT; CDR3 protein: CASRAGTGITDTQYF
V gene: TRBV4-3; D gene: NA; clone size: NA; J gene: TRBJ2-1; CDR3 DNA: TGCGCCAGCAGCCAAGACCCCCCTGGGAGCTCCTACAATGAGCAGTTCTTC; CDR3 protein: CASSQDPPGSSYNEQFF
V gene: TRBV15; D gene: TRBD1; clone size: NA; J gene: TRBJ2-5; CDR3 DNA: TGTGCCACCAGTGGGGCAGGGGGCTGGGAGACCCAGTACTTC; CDR3 protein: CATSGAGGWETQYF
V gene: TRBV15; D gene: TRBD2; clone size: NA; J gene: TRBJ2-7; CDR3 DNA: TGTGCCACCAGCAGCTACGGACTAGCGGGAGAGGAAGAGCAGTACTTC; CDR3 protein: CATSSYGLAGEEEQYF
V gene: TRBV28; D gene: TRBD1; clone size: NA; J gene: TRBJ1-1; CDR3 DNA: TGTGCCAGCAGCCCGTCAGGGGGAAGGGACACTGAAGCTTTCTTT; CDR3 protein: CASSPSGGRDTEAFF
V gene: TRBV12-3/TRBV12-4; D gene: NA; clone size: once; J gene: TRBJ1-1; CDR3 DNA: TGTGCCAGCGCTTCCTGGGCCGATAGAGCTTTCTTT; CDR3 protein: CASASWADRAFF
V gene: TRBV29-1; D gene: TRBD1; clone size: NA; J gene: TRBJ1-3; CDR3 DNA: TGCAGCGGGACAGGGGGCTTATCTGGAAACACCATATATTTT; CDR3 protein: CSGTGGLSGNTIYF
V gene: TRBV3-1/TRBV3-2; D gene: NA; clone size: NA; J gene: TRBJ1-1; CDR3 DNA: TGTGCCAGCACTGGGCGGGGGGAAGCTTTCTTT; CDR3 protein: CASTGRGEAFF
V gene: TRBV28; D gene: NA; clone size: once; J gene: TRBJ2-7; CDR3 DNA: TGTGCCAGCAGCACCAGGGTCGGCGAGCAGTACTTC; CDR3 protein: CASSTRVGEQYF
V gene: TRBV7-2; D gene: NA; clone size: NA; J gene: TRBJ1-3; CDR3 DNA: TGTGCCAGCAGCGCGGATGGAAACACCATATATTTT; CDR3 protein: CASSADGNTIYF
V gene: TRBV5-4; D gene: TRBD1; clone size: NA; J gene: TRBJ2-7; CDR3 DNA: TGTGCCAGCAGCTCACCCGGGACAGATAACGAGCAGTACTTC; CDR3 protein: CASSSPGTDNEQYF
V gene: TRBV25-1; D gene: NA; clone size: NA; J gene: TRBJ2-5; CDR3 DNA: TGTGCCAGCAGTGAATATACAGGTCTGGAGGGGACCCAGTACTTC; CDR3 protein: CASSEYTGLEGTQYF
V gene: TRBV10-3; D gene: NA; clone size: NA; J gene: TRBJ2-5; CDR3 DNA: TGTGCCATCAGTGTTTCGGGGGGCGAAGAGACCCAGTACTTC; CDR3 protein: CAISVSGGEETQYF
V gene: TRBV30; D gene: TRBD1; clone size: NA; J gene: TRBJ2-1; CDR3 DNA: TGTGCCTGGAACGACAGGGTGGTCTACAATGAGCAGTTCTTC; CDR3 protein: CAWNDRVVYNEQFF
V gene: TRBV7-8; D gene: NA; clone size: once; J gene: TRBJ2-1; CDR3 DNA: TGTGCCAGCAGCTTAATCCTAGGGGGCAATGAGCAGTTCTTC; CDR3 protein: CASSLILGGNEQFF
V gene: TRBV6-5; D gene: TRBD2; clone size: NA; J gene: TRBJ2-7; CDR3 DNA: TGTGCCAGCAGTTACTCTCGGGGGGATCCCTACGAGCAGTACTTC; CDR3 protein: CASSYSRGDPYEQYF
V gene: TRBV5-8; D gene: TRBD1; clone size: once; J gene: TRBJ1-4; CDR3 DNA: TGTGCCAGCAGCTTGCTGACAGGGTGGCCGTCCACTAATGAAAAACTGTTTTTT; CDR3 protein: CASSLLTGWPSTNEKLFF
V gene: TRBV18; D gene: NA; clone size: NA; J gene: TRBJ1-3; CDR3 DNA: TGTGCCAGCTCAGTCTCCTCAGAAATCTCTGGAAACACCATATATTTT; CDR3 protein: CASSVSSEISGNTIYF
V gene: TRBV19; D gene: TRBD1; clone size: once; J gene: TRBJ1-5; CDR3 DNA: TGTGCCAGTAGTGATTGGACAGGCGGGGTTCAGCCCCAGCATTTT; CDR3 protein: CASSDWTGGVQPQHF
V gene: TRBV7-2; D gene: NA; clone size: NA; J gene: TRBJ2-7; CDR3 DNA: TGTGCCAGCAGCTTAGGTGGGGGGACGGGCGAGCAGTACTTC; CDR3 protein: CASSLGGGTGEQYF
V gene: TRBV5-6; D gene: TRBD1; clone size: NA; J gene: TRBJ1-5; CDR3 DNA: TGTGCCAGCAGCTTAAACAGGGGACGGCAGCCCCAGCATTTT; CDR3 protein: CASSLNRGRQPQHF
V gene: TRBV5-1; D gene: NA; clone size: NA; J gene: TRBJ2-1; CDR3 DNA: TGCGCCAGCAGCTTGACAGCCAATCTTGAGCAGTTCTTC; CDR3 protein: CASSLTANLEQFF
V gene: TRBV19; D gene: NA; clone size: NA; J gene: TRBJ2-7; CDR3 DNA: TGTGCCAGTAGTCGCGCGGGCGACTCCTACGAGCAGTACTTC; CDR3 protein: CASSRAGDSYEQYF
V gene: TRBV5-4; D gene: NA; clone size: NA; J gene: TRBJ2-1; CDR3 DNA: TGTGCCAGCAGCTTAGCGTACAATGAGCAGTTCTTC; CDR3 protein: CASSLAYNEQFF
V gene: TRBV5-1; D gene: NA; clone size: once; J gene: TRBJ2-1; CDR3 DNA: TGCGCCAGCAGCCTGAACACCAACAATGAGCAGTTCTTC; CDR3 protein: CASSLNTNNEQFF
V gene: TRBV18; D gene: NA; clone size: NA; J gene: TRBJ1-3; CDR3 DNA: TGTGCCAGCTCATTCGGAGTGCCCGGGGGGCGCGTAGCTGGAAACACCATATATTTT; CDR3 protein: CASSFGVPGGRVAGNTIYF
V gene: TRBV20-1; D gene: TRBD2; clone size: NA; J gene: TRBJ2-3; CDR3 DNA: TGCAGTGCTAGTCCAGCGGGAACAACAGATACGCAGTATTTT; CDR3 protein: CSASPAGTTDTQYF
V gene: TRBV24-1; D gene: NA; clone size: NA; J gene: TRBJ2-7; CDR3 DNA: TGTGCCACCAGTGAGTTGGACAGACCCTACGAGCAGTACTTC; CDR3 protein: CATSELDRPYEQYF
V gene: TRBV28; D gene: TRBD2; clone size: NA; J gene: TRBJ2-2; CDR3 DNA: TGTGCCAGCAGTTCTAGCGGGGCGAACACCGGGGAGCTGTTTTTT; CDR3 protein: CASSSSGANTGELFF
V gene: TRBV5-1; D gene: NA; clone size: NA; J gene: TRBJ2-1; CDR3 DNA: TGCGCCAGCAGCTTGGCAGGACTTTCGTACACTCCCCCTTACAATGAGCAGTTCTTC; CDR3 protein: CASSLAGLSYTPPYNEQFF
V gene: TRBV5-4; D gene: NA; clone size: NA; J gene: TRBJ1-3; CDR3 DNA: TGTGCCAGCAGCTTGGATTTAGCAGGAAACACCATATATTTT; CDR3 protein: CASSLDLAGNTIYF
V gene: TRBV29-1; D gene: TRBD1; clone size: NA; J gene: TRBJ2-2; CDR3 DNA: TGCAGCATTACGGGCGAACAGGGGCCCAACACCGGGGAGCTGTTTTTT; CDR3 protein: CSITGEQGPNTGELFF
V gene: TRBV5-4; D gene: TRBD2; clone size: NA; J gene: TRBJ2-5; CDR3 DNA: TGTGCCAGCAGCTTGGCGGGGGGTGCCGAGACCCAGTACTTC; CDR3 protein: CASSLAGGAETQYF
V gene: TRBV18; D gene: NA; clone size: NA; J gene: TRBJ1-5; CDR3 DNA: TGTGCCAGCTCACCCGGGGACAATCAGCCCCAGCATTTT; CDR3 protein: CASSPGDNQPQHF
V gene: TRBV4-3; D gene: NA; clone size: few; J gene: TRBJ1-3; CDR3 DNA: TGCGCCAGCAGCCCCACTGTACCGAGCTCTGGAAACACCATATATTTT; CDR3 protein: CASSPTVPSSGNTIYF
V gene: TRBV27; D gene: TRBD1; clone size: NA; J gene: TRBJ1-1; CDR3 DNA: TGTGCCAGCAGTCCGCCGGACAGGCAACGGGCGGAAGCTTTCTTT; CDR3 protein: CASSPPDRQRAEAFF
V gene: TRBV12-5; D gene: NA; clone size: once; J gene: TRBJ2-5; CDR3 DNA: TGTGCTAGTGGTTTGGTACGTGGCGGGGCGGAGACCCAGTACTTC; CDR3 protein: CASGLVRGGAETQYF
V gene: TRBV6-2/TRBV6-3; D gene: NA; clone size: NA; J gene: TRBJ2-1; CDR3 DNA: TGTGCCAGCAGTTATCGTGACAGACCCTACAATGAGCAGTTCTTC; CDR3 protein: CASSYRDRPYNEQFF
V gene: TRBV19; D gene: NA; clone size: NA; J gene: TRBJ2-7; CDR3 DNA: TGTGCCAGTAGCGATCGACAGGAGTTCGACGAGCAGTACTTC; CDR3 protein: CASSDRQEFDEQYF
V gene: TRBV6-5; D gene: TRBD1; clone size: NA; J gene: TRBJ1-2; CDR3 DNA: TGTGCCAGCAGCTACGATGTCGGGACAGGGTACTATGGCTACACCTTC; CDR3 protein: CASSYDVGTGYYGYTF
V gene: TRBV19; D gene: TRBD1; clone size: once; J gene: TRBJ2-2; CDR3 DNA: TGTGCCAGTAGCTACAGGGGAGCGAACACCGGGGAGCTGTTTTTT; CDR3 protein: CASSYRGANTGELFF
V gene: TRBV19; D gene: TRBD2; clone size: NA; J gene: TRBJ2-3; CDR3 DNA: TGTGCCAGTAGTGTTAGCGGGGGGAACACAGATACGCAGTATTTT; CDR3 protein: CASSVSGGNTDTQYF
V gene: TRBV4-3; D gene: NA; clone size: NA; J gene: TRBJ2-1; CDR3 DNA: TGCGCCAGCAGCCAGGATACAGGTTCCCGCTACAATGAGCAGTTCTTC; CDR3 protein: CASSQDTGSRYNEQFF
V gene: TRBV18; D gene: NA; clone size: few; J gene: TRBJ2-1; CDR3 DNA: TGTGCCAGCTCACCAGAAATACGGGATGAGCAGTTCTTC; CDR3 protein: CASSPEIRDEQFF